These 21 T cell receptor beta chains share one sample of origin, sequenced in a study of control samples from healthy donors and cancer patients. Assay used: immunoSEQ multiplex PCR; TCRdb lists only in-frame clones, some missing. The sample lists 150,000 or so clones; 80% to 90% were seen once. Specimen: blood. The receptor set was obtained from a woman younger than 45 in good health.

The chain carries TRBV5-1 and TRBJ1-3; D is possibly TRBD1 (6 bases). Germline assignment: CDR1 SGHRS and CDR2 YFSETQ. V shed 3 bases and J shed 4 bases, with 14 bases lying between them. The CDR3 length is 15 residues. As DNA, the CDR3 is TGCGCCAGCAGCTCTCGACCGGGGGGCGGAAACACCATATATTTT. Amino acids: CASSSRPGGGNTIYF.

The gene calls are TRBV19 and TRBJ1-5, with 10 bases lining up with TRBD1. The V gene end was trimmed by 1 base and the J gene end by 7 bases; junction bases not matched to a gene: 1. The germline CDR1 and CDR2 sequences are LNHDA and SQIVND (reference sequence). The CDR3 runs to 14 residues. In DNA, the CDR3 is TGTGCCAGTAGTATAGGGACAGGGGGGCAGCCCCAGCATTTT. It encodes CASSIGTGGQPQHF.

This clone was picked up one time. The CDR3 sequence is CSVHTDTQYF. CDR3 coding DNA: TGCAGCGTCCACACAGATACGCAGTATTTT. J is TRBJ2-3 and V is TRBV29-1; D remains unclear. CDR3 length: 10 residues. Germline CDR1 reads SQVTM; CDR2 reads ANQGSEA. The ends were cut back, 6 bases at V and 2 bases at J, with 3 bases in the middle.

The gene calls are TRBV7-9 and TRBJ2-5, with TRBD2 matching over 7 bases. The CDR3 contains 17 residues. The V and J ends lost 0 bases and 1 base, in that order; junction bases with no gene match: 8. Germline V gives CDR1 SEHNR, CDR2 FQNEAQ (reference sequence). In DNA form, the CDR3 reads TGTGCCAGCAGCTTAGCGAGGTCTAGCGGATCCCAAGAGACCCAGTACTTC. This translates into CASSLARSSGSQETQYF. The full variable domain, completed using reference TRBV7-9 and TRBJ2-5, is DTGVSQNPRHKITKRGQNVTFRCDPISEHNRLYWYRQTLGQGPEFLTYFQNEAQLEKSRLLSDRFSAERPKGSFSTLEIQRTEQGDSAMYLCASSLARSSGSQETQYFGPGTRLLVL.

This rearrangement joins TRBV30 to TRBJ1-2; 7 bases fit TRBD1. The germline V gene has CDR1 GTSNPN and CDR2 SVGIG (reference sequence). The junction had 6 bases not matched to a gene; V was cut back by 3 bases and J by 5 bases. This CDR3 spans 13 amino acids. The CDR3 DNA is TGTGCCTGGAGAAGGGACAGACCTTATGGCTACACCTTC. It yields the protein CAWRRDRPYGYTF.

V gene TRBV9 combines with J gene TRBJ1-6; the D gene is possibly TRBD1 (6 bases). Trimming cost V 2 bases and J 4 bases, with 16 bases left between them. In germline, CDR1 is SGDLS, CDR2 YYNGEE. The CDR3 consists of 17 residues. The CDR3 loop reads CASSVNREDGYNSPLHF. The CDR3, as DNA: TGTGCCAGCAGCGTTAACAGGGAAGACGGTTATAATTCACCCCTCCACTTT. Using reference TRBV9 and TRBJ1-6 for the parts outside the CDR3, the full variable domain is DSGVTQTPKHLITATGQRVTLRCSPRSGDLSVYWYQQSLDQGLQFLIQYYNGEERAKGNILERFSAQQFPDLHSELNLSSLELGDSALYFCASSVNREDGYNSPLHFGNGTRLTVT.

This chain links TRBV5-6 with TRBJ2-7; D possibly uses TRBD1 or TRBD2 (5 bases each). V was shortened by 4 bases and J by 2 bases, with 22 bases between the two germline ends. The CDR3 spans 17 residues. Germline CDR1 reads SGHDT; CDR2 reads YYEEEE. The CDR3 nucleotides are TGTGCCAGCAGCCCGGGGCCTCAAGAAAAATATGCCTACGAGCAGTACGTC. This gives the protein CASSPGPQEKYAYEQYV.

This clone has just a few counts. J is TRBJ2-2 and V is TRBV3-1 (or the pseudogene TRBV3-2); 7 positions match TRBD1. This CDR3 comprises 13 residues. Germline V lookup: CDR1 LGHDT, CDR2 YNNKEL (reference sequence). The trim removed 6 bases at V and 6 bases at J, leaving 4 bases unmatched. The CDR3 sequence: CASRATGSGELFF. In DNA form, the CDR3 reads TGTGCCAGCAGAGCGACAGGGTCCGGGGAGCTGTTTTTT.

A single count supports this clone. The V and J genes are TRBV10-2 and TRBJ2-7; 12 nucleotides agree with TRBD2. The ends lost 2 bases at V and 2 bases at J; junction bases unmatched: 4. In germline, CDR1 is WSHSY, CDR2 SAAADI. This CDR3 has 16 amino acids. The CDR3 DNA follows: TGCGCCAGCAGTGAGCCCCGACTAGCGGGGGCCTACGAGCAGTACGTC. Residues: CASSEPRLAGAYEQYV.

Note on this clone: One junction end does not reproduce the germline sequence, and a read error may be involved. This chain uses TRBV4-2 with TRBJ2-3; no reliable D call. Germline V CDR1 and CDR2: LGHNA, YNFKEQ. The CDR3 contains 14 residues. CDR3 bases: TGTGCCAGCAGCCAAGGTACGGGCACTGATACGCAGTATTTT. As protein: CASSQGTGTDTQYF.

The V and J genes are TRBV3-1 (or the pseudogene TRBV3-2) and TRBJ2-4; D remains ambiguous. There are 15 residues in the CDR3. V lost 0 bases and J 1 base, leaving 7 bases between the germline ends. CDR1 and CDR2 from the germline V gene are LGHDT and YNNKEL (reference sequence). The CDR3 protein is CASSQEVWAKNIQYF. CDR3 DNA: TGTGCCAGCAGCCAAGAAGTCTGGGCCAAAAACATTCAGTACTTC.

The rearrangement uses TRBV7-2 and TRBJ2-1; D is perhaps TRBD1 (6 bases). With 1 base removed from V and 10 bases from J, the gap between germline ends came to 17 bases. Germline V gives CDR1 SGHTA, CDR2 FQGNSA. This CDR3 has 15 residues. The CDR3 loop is CASSLVGASRGEQFF. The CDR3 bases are TGTGCCAGCAGCTTAGTTGGCGCTTCGAGGGGGGAGCAGTTCTTC.

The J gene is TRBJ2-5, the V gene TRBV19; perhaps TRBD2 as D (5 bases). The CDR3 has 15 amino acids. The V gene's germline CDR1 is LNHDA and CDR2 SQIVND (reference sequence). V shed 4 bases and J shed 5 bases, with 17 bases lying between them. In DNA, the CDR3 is TGTGCCAGTAGTAAGCAAAGGTCGGGGATTGAGACCCAGTACTTC. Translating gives CASSKQRSGIETQYF. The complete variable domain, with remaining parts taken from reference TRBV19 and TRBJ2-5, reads DGGITQSPKYLFRKEGQNVTLSCEQNLNHDAMYWYRQDPGQGLRLIYYSQIVNDFQKGDIAEGYSVSREKKESFPLTVTSAQKNPTAFYLCASSKQRSGIETQYFGPGTRLLVL.

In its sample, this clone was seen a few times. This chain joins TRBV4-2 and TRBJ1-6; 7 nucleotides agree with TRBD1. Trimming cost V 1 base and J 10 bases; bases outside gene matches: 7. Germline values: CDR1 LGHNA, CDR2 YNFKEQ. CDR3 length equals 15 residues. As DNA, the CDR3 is TGTGCCAGCAGCCAAGTTGAGGGGGCAGGCTCACCCCTCCACTTT. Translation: CASSQVEGAGSPLHF.

The DNA for the CDR3 is TGTGCCAGCAGCTCAGGCACAGATACGCAGTATTTT. Translation gives CASSSGTDTQYF. The chain uses TRBV7-8 and TRBJ2-3; the D is unclear. The CDR3 length is 12 residues. Looked up from germline, CDR1 is SGHVS and CDR2 is FQNEAQ. Trimming shortened V by 4 bases and J by 1 base, and 3 bases separated the two germline ends.

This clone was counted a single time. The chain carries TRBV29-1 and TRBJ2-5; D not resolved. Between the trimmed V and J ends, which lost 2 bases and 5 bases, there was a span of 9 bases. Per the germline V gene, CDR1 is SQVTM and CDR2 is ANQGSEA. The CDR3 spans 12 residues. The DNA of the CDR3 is TGCAGCGTTGAAATCATATCGGAGACCCAGTACTTC. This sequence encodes CSVEIISETQYF. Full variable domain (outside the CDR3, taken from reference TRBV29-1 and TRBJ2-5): SAVISQKPSRDICQRGTSLTIQCQVDSQVTMMFWYRQQPGQSLTLIATANQGSEATYESGFVIDKFPISRPNLTFSTLTVSNMSPEDSSIYLCSVEIISETQYFGPGTRLLVL.

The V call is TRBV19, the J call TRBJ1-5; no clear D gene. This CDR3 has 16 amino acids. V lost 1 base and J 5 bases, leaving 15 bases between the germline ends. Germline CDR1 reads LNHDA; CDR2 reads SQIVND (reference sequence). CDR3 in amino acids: CASSIGLRINYQPQHF. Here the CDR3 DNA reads TGTGCCAGTAGTATAGGTCTACGGATTAACTATCAGCCCCAGCATTTT.

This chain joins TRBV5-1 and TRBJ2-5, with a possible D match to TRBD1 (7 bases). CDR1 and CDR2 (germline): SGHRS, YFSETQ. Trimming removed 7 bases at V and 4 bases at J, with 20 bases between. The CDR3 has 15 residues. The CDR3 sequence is CASCIQGGEVETQYF. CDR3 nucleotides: TGCGCCAGCTGCATTCAGGGGGGAGAGGTAGAGACCCAGTACTTC.

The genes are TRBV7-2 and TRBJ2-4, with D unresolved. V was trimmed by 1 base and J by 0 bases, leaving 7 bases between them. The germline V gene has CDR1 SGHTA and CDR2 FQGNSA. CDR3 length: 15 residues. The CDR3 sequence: CASSLDYLAKNIQYF. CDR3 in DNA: TGTGCCAGCAGCTTAGACTACTTAGCCAAAAACATTCAGTACTTC.

The chain's CDR3 is CASSLNRQGETQYF. The CDR3, as DNA: TGTGCCAGCAGCCTAAACAGACAGGGAGAGACCCAGTACTTC. The chain carries TRBV6-5 and TRBJ2-5; 7 positions match TRBD1. Losses at the gene ends were 6 bases for V and 4 bases for J; bases not matched to a gene: 8. The CDR3 sequence is 14 residues long. Germline V CDR1 and CDR2: MNHEY, SVGAGI.

The CDR3 reads CASSLEGHPGAYEQYF. The CDR3 DNA follows: TGTGCCAGCAGCTTGGAAGGACACCCCGGGGCCTACGAGCAGTACTTC. The chain combines TRBV5-5 with TRBJ2-7; D is possibly TRBD1 or TRBD2 (5 bases each). V was clipped by 0 bases and J by 2 bases, with 15 bases between them. There are 16 residues in the CDR3. In germline, CDR1 is SGHKS, CDR2 YYEKEE (reference sequence).